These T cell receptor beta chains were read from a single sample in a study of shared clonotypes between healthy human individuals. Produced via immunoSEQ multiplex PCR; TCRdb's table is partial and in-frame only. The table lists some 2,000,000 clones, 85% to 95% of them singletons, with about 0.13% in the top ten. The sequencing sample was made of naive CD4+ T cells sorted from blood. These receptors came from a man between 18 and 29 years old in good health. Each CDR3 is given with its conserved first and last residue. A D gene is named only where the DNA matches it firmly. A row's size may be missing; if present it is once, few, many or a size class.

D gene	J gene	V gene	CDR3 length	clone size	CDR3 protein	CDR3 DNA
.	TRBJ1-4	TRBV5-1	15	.	CASISGPGSNEKLFF	TGCGCCAGCATATCAGGCCCGGGGTCGAATGAAAAACTGTTTTTT
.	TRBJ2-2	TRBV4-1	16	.	CASQGWANGNTGELFF	TGCGCCAGCCAGGGCTGGGCAAACGGGAATACCGGGGAGCTGTTTTTT
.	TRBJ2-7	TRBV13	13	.	CASSLAGVPEQYF	TGTGCCAGCAGCTTAGCGGGAGTTCCCGAGCAGTACTTC
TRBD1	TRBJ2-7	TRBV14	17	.	CASSQDLRDRPLREQYF	TGTGCCAGCAGCCAAGACCTCCGGGACAGACCCCTTCGGGAGCAGTACTTC
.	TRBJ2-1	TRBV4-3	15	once	CASSQDEYRTNEQFF	TGCGCCAGCAGCCAAGATGAGTACAGGACCAATGAGCAGTTCTTC
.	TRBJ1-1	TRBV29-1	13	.	CSVVDRANTEAFF	TGCAGCGTTGTGGACAGAGCGAACACTGAAGCTTTCTTT
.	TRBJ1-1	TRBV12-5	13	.	CASAVDGNTEAFF	TGTGCTAGTGCCGTTGACGGGAACACTGAAGCTTTCTTT
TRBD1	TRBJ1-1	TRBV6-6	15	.	CASSWGGGKNTEAFF	TGTGCCAGCAGTTGGGGAGGGGGCAAAAACACTGAAGCTTTCTTT
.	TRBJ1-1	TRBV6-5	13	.	CASSYLGGTEAFF	TGTGCCAGCAGTTACCTCGGGGGCACTGAAGCTTTCTTT
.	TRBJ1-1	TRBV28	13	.	CASNRDWNTEAFF	TGTGCCAGCAACAGGGACTGGAACACTGAAGCTTTCTTT
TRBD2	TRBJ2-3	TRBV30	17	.	CACGGGFYPQLTDTQYF	TGTGCCTGCGGGGGGGGATTCTATCCCCAACTCACAGATACGCAGTATTTT
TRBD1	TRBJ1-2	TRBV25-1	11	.	CASRGTAGYTF	TGTGCCAGCAGGGGGACAGCTGGCTACACCTTC
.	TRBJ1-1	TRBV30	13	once	CAWSLRLGTEAFF	TGTGCCTGGAGCCTACGCCTGGGGACTGAAGCTTTCTTT
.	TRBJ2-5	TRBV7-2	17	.	CASRAQAHRSGGETQYF	TGTGCCAGCAGGGCCCAGGCCCATAGGAGCGGCGGAGAGACCCAGTACTTC
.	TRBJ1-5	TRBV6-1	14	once	CASSADKSNQPQHF	TGTGCCAGCAGCGCCGACAAAAGCAATCAGCCCCAGCATTTT
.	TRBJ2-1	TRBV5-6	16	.	CASTRDRRAVGYEQFF	TGTGCCAGCACCCGGGACCGGAGGGCCGTAGGCTATGAGCAGTTCTTC
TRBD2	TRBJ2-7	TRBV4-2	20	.	CASSQKPVATWTSGVYEQYF	TGTGCCAGCAGCCAAAAACCCGTAGCGACGTGGACTAGCGGGGTCTACGAGCAGTACTTC
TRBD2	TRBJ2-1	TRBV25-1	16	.	CASSPSGGVSYNEQFF	TGTGCCAGCAGTCCTAGCGGGGGTGTCTCCTACAATGAGCAGTTCTTC
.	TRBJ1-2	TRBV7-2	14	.	CASTKEIPNYGYTF	TGTGCCAGCACCAAGGAGATTCCTAACTATGGCTACACCTTC
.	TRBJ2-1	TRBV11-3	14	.	CASSPGQYYNEQFF	TGTGCCAGCAGCCCAGGACAGTACTACAATGAGCAGTTCTTC
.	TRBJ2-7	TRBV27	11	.	CASAQGREQYF	TGTGCCAGTGCCCAGGGTAGGGAGCAGTACTTC
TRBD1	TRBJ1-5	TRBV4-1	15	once	CASSSRTGSNQPQHF	TGCGCCAGCAGCTCCCGGACAGGAAGCAATCAGCCCCAGCATTTT
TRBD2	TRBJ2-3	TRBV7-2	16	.	CASSLALAGARDTQYF	TGTGCCAGCAGCTTAGCGCTAGCGGGAGCGAGGGATACGCAGTATTTT
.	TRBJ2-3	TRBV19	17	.	CASSQHWLASSTDTQYF	TGTGCCAGTAGCCAACACTGGCTAGCGTCCAGCACAGATACGCAGTATTTT
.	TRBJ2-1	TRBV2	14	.	CASSEGISYNEQFF	TGTGCCAGCAGTGAAGGAATCTCCTACAATGAGCAGTTCTTC
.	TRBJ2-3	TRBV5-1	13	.	CASSEQVTDTQYF	TGCGCCAGCAGCGAACAGGTGACAGATACGCAGTATTTT
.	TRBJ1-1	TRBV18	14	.	CASSPSGGSTEAFF	TGTGCCAGCTCACCATCCGGGGGCTCCACTGAAGCTTTCTTT
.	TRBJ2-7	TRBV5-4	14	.	CASSLGLDVSEQYF	TGTGCCAGCAGCTTGGGACTGGATGTGTCCGAGCAGTACTTC
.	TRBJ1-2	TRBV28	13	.	CASSADWAKGYTF	TGTGCCAGCAGTGCGGACTGGGCAAAAGGCTACACCTTC
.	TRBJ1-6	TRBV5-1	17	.	CASSLASAGQRDSPLHF	TGCGCCAGCAGCTTGGCCTCGGCGGGGCAGAGGGATTCACCCCTCCACTTT
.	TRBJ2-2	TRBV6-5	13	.	CASSLGLGGELFF	TGTGCCAGCAGCCTAGGGCTTGGCGGGGAGCTGTTTTTT
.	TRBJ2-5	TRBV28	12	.	CASSSPRETQYF	TGTGCCAGCAGTTCCCCTCGGGAGACCCAGTACTTC
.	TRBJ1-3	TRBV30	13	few	CAWSAGVLNTIYF	TGTGCCTGGAGTGCCGGTGTTTTAAACACCATATATTTT
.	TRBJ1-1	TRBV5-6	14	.	CASSLGYGSTEAFF	TGTGCCAGCAGCTTGGGTTATGGGTCCACTGAAGCTTTCTTT
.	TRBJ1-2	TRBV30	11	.	CAWSIRYGYTF	TGTGCCTGGAGTATTCGGTATGGCTACACCTTC
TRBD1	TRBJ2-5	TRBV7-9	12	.	CASRTGQETQYF	TGTGCCAGCAGGACAGGGCAAGAGACCCAGTACTTC
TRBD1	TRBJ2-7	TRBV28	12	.	CASSFGRDSLAF	TGTGCCAGCAGTTTTGGTCGGGACAGCTTAGCCTTC
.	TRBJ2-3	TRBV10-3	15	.	CAISELTPGGDTQYF	TGTGCCATCAGTGAGTTGACTCCCGGTGGCGATACGCAGTATTTT
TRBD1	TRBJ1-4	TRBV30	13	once	CAWSRQGREKLFF	TGTGCCTGGAGTAGACAGGGCCGAGAAAAACTGTTTTTT
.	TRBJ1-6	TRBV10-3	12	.	CAIRTVDSPLHF	TGTGCCATCAGAACAGTGGATTCACCCCTCCACTTT
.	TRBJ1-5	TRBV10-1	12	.	CASSGEGQPQHF	TGCGCCAGCTCAGGGGAGGGTCAGCCCCAGCATTTT
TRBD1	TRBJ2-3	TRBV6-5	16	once	CASSYSGQGITDTQYF	TGTGCCAGCAGTTACTCGGGACAGGGGATCACAGATACGCAGTATTTT
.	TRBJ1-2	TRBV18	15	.	CASSFAGDQAYGYTF	TGTGCCAGCTCATTCGCAGGGGACCAGGCCTATGGCTACACCTTC
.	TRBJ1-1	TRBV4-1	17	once	CASSQEFQSPANTEAFF	TGCGCCAGCAGCCAAGAATTTCAGAGTCCGGCGAACACTGAAGCTTTCTTT
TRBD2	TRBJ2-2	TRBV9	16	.	CASSPPGRADTGELFF	TGTGCCAGCAGCCCCCCAGGGAGGGCTGACACCGGGGAGCTGTTTTTT
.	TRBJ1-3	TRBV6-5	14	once	CASSRTKSGNTIYF	TGTGCCAGCAGCAGGACCAAATCTGGAAACACCATATATTTT
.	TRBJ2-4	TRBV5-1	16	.	CASSLGQSLAKNIQYF	TGCGCCAGCAGCTTGGGACAGAGTCTAGCCAAAAACATTCAGTACTTC
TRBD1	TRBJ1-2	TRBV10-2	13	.	CASTGGSNYGYTF	TGCGCCAGTACAGGGGGCTCGAACTATGGCTACACCTTC
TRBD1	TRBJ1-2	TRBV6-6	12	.	CASSSVTGGNTF	TGTGCCAGCAGTTCGGTGACAGGGGGTAACACCTTC
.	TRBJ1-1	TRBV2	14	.	CASSPRTVITEAFF	TGTGCCAGCAGTCCTCGGACGGTAATCACTGAAGCTTTCTTT
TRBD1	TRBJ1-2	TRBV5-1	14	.	CASSLQGANYGYTF	TGCGCCAGCAGCTTGCAGGGGGCAAACTATGGCTACACCTTC
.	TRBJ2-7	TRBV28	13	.	CASLGQYSYEQYF	TGTGCCAGCTTGGGGCAGTACTCCTACGAGCAGTACTTC
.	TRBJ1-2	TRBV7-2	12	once	CASSYDRYGYTF	TGTGCCAGCAGCTACGACAGATATGGCTACACCTTC
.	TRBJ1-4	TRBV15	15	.	CATSRTRGGNEKLFF	TGTGCCACCAGCCGTACGAGGGGGGGTAATGAAAAACTGTTTTTT
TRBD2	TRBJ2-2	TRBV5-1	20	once	CASSFGRKTSGGRGTGELFF	TGCGCCAGCAGCTTCGGGAGGAAGACTAGCGGAGGAAGGGGCACCGGGGAGCTGTTTTTT
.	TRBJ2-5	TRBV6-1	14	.	CASRKGVSGETQYF	TGTGCCAGCAGGAAGGGCGTCTCCGGAGAGACCCAGTACTTC
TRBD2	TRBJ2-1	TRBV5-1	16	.	CASSAFTSGRNHEQFF	TGCGCCAGCAGCGCCTTTACTAGCGGGAGAAACCATGAGCAGTTCTTC
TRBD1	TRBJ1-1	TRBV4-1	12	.	CASSRQGWDAFF	TGCGCCAGCAGCCGACAGGGGTGGGATGCTTTCTTT
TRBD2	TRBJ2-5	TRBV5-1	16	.	CASSLALTSGQETQYF	TGCGCCAGCAGCTTGGCCCTCACTAGCGGCCAAGAGACCCAGTACTTC